The rows below give T cell receptor beta chains drawn from one sample of a study of OX40 agonist ivuxolimab in advanced cancers. Repertoires were generated with immunoSEQ multiplex PCR, while TCRdb's copy carries only in-frame clones and drops some. The repertoire has over 45,000 clones, 70% to 90% of them found once; the top ten carry roughly 3%. The specimen was CD4+ or CD8+ T cells sorted from blood, collected in a trial of the OX40 agonist ivuxolimab. These receptors came from an adult with an advanced solid tumor such as melanoma, head and neck, liver or kidney cancer. Each CDR3 is given with its conserved first and last residue. Fields, in order: clone size, V gene, CDR3 protein. Clone size is given for some rows only: seen once, a few or many times, or a class if the clone is expanded.

clone_size: -; v_call: TRBV5-1; cdr3_aa: CASSLITGGASETQYF
clone_size: -; v_call: TRBV5-4; cdr3_aa: CASSQGDNYGYTF
clone_size: -; v_call: TRBV9; cdr3_aa: CASNRDGGNTIYF
clone_size: -; v_call: TRBV11-2; cdr3_aa: CASSLEQYEQYF
clone_size: -; v_call: TRBV2; cdr3_aa: CASTGQGHTGELFF
clone_size: few; v_call: TRBV7-9; cdr3_aa: CASSFRGTEVNEQFF
clone_size: -; v_call: TRBV18; cdr3_aa: CASSRGGNYGYTF
clone_size: -; v_call: TRBV19; cdr3_aa: CASSLRLIGDTQYF
clone_size: -; v_call: TRBV18; cdr3_aa: CASSPGTGDYGYTF
clone_size: -; v_call: TRBV21-1; cdr3_aa: CASSKGDTMQETQYF
clone_size: -; v_call: TRBV5-1; cdr3_aa: CASSLGDSSYNEQFF
clone_size: -; v_call: TRBV25-1; cdr3_aa: CASKHPGAGNTIYF
clone_size: -; v_call: TRBV7-3; cdr3_aa: CASSFDGTSGYNEQFF
clone_size: -; v_call: TRBV9; cdr3_aa: CASSAINRDSYGYTF
clone_size: -; v_call: TRBV5-5; cdr3_aa: CASSPTTSSYNEQFF
clone_size: once; v_call: TRBV2; cdr3_aa: CASSEGRGIGETQYF
clone_size: -; v_call: TRBV5-1; cdr3_aa: CASSQMDREKLFF
clone_size: once; v_call: TRBV10-3; cdr3_aa: CAIRPPGGPDEQFF
clone_size: -; v_call: TRBV5-6; cdr3_aa: CASSLAGEHRNQPQHF
clone_size: -; v_call: TRBV21-1; cdr3_aa: CASSKYGTFLPDTQYF
clone_size: -; v_call: TRBV4-3; cdr3_aa: CASSQVGGQGGYGYTF
clone_size: -; v_call: TRBV5-1; cdr3_aa: CASSTGQGHSPKLFF
clone_size: -; v_call: TRBV25-1; cdr3_aa: CASSDLSDNEKLFF
clone_size: -; v_call: TRBV2; cdr3_aa: CASSEGGAGLETQYF
clone_size: -; v_call: TRBV7-8; cdr3_aa: CASSLHYEQYF
clone_size: -; v_call: TRBV2; cdr3_aa: CASSTDRARGEKLFF
clone_size: -; v_call: TRBV9; cdr3_aa: CASSAGRYTGELFF
clone_size: once; v_call: TRBV4-3; cdr3_aa: CASSQVAGNTQYF
clone_size: few; v_call: TRBV7-2; cdr3_aa: CASSLSPTEQFF
clone_size: -; v_call: TRBV5-1; cdr3_aa: CASSLDTPNYGYTF
clone_size: -; v_call: TRBV2; cdr3_aa: CASSVQHTGLAYEQYF
clone_size: -; v_call: TRBV5-1; cdr3_aa: CASSWGLAGGLNEQFF
clone_size: -; v_call: TRBV29-1; cdr3_aa: CSVGGAVYNEQFF
clone_size: -; v_call: TRBV6-5; cdr3_aa: CATEDRDNQPQHF
clone_size: -; v_call: TRBV19; cdr3_aa: CASFIGAGGGYTF
clone_size: -; v_call: TRBV25-1; cdr3_aa: CASSGGPNYGYTF
clone_size: few; v_call: TRBV5-6; cdr3_aa: CASSLASSGRYQETQYF
clone_size: -; v_call: TRBV15; cdr3_aa: CATSRDLTLARTF
clone_size: -; v_call: TRBV11-2; cdr3_aa: CASSLAGAGEQYF